What follows are 30 T cell receptor beta chains derived from one specimen sequenced in a study of metastatic and nonmetastatic thyroid tumors. Before thyroid surgery, none of the patients had received any treatment. TCRdb reanalyzed the PCR reads with MiXCR. There are about 82,000 clones in the sample; under 15% occur only once, and approximately 10% lies in the top ten. Sequenced input: tumor tissue. All receptors derive from a female donor with papillary thyroid cancer or a benign thyroid nodule (not recorded which). Some clones in this sample may be carry-over from other donors' samples.

In its sample, this clone was seen many times. This chain joins TRBV12-3 or TRBV12-4 and TRBJ2-7; D might be TRBD2 (5 bases). This CDR3 spans 16 amino acids. V was trimmed by 6 bases and J by 4 bases, leaving 22 bases between them. This chain's CDR3 is CASSKRVSARGYEQYF. CDR3 DNA sequence: TGTGCCAGCAGCAAACGTGTTAGCGCCAGAGGGTACGAGCAGTACTTC.

This clone came up many times. V and J are TRBV13 and TRBJ2-1; no firm D call. V lost 3 bases, J lost 0 bases, and 21 bases lay in between. The germline V gene has CDR1 PRHDT and CDR2 FYEKMQ (reference sequence). This CDR3 region has 19 residues. This CDR3 is CASSFTGYRVRSSYNEQFF. CDR3 DNA sequence: TGTGCCAGCAGCTTTACGGGTTATCGGGTACGAAGCTCCTACAATGAGCAGTTCTTC.

The sample holds many counts of this clone. CDR3 in DNA: TGCAGTGCTCCCGGCCAGGGGGCGGCCTTGTACGAGCAGTACTTC. Protein product: CSAPGQGAALYEQYF. The chain carries TRBV20-1 and TRBJ2-7, with TRBD1 matching over 8 bases. The J segment lost 4 bases and the V segment lost 5 bases, leaving 13 bases of the junction unmatched. CDR3 size: 15 residues. Per germline, CDR1 DFQATT and CDR2 SNEGSKA (reference sequence).

This clone has at least ten counts. The J gene is TRBJ2-7, the V gene TRBV15; 7 positions match TRBD2. CDR3 size: 15 residues. With 4 bases clipped from V and 5 bases from J, the junction kept 11 bases outside the gene matches. Germline lookup yields CDR1 LNHNV and CDR2 YYDKDF (reference sequence). The CDR3 bases are TGTGCCACCAGCATGAGAGCGGGATCATTCGACGAGCAGTACTTC. This encodes CATSMRAGSFDEQYF.

Details on this clone: Just one base apart from a much larger clone, this may be a read error. The V and J genes are TRBV19 and TRBJ2-1; no firm D call. CDR3 length: 14 residues. The V and J ends lost 4 bases and 7 bases respectively, with 14 bases between them. Germline values: CDR1 LNHDA, CDR2 SQIVND (reference sequence). CDR3 sequence reads: CASSRDQLRNEQFF. The CDR3 bases are TGTGCCAGTAGTAGAGACCAGCTGAGGAATGAGCAGTTCTTC.

This clone has a count of ten or more. The chain joins TRBV7-8 to TRBJ1-2, with D hard to call. The V gene's germline CDR1 is SGHVS and CDR2 FQNEAQ. V was pared by 4 bases and J by 8 bases, with 17 bases between. CDR3 length: 14 amino acids. CDR3 sequence: CASSSSRLGWGYTF. CDR3 coding DNA: TGTGCCAGCAGCTCATCCCGACTAGGGTGGGGCTACACCTTC.

This sequence joins TRBV6-1 and TRBJ2-3; TRBD2 might be the D (5 bases). This CDR3 region has 18 residues. The germline V gene has CDR1 MNHNS and CDR2 SASEGT. The V end lost 6 bases, the J end lost 5 bases, and 27 bases lay between the germline ends. CDR3 region: CASRDVTRANKGIDTQYF. CDR3 DNA sequence: TGTGCCAGCAGAGATGTAACGAGGGCGAATAAGGGCATAGATACGCAGTATTTT.

This clone occurred a few times. The chain employs TRBV7-2 and TRBJ2-7; D is unclear. Trimming pared 0 bases from V and 2 bases from J, leaving 8 bases between. The CDR3 loop spans 14 amino acids. Germline CDR1 SGHTA, CDR2 FQGNSA. CDR3 coding DNA: TGTGCCAGCAGCTTAGCACCGACCCCCTACGAGCAGTACTTC. This encodes CASSLAPTPYEQYF.

This clone was counted many times. The V gene is TRBV6-6, the J gene TRBJ2-7, with 7 bases lining up with TRBD1. CDR1 is MNHNY, CDR2 SVGAGI, per germline (reference sequence). This CDR3 spans 14 amino acids. V was clipped by 2 bases and J by 0 bases; unmatched bases: 1. The CDR3 region has the DNA TGTGCCAGCAGTTACCGGGACAGCTCCTACGAGCAGTACTTC. Amino acid sequence: CASSYRDSSYEQYF.

On this clone: This may stem from a read error, because a much larger clone lies one nucleotide away. The CDR3, as DNA: TGCAGTGCTATGACCAGACACGACGAGCAGTACTTC. This translates into CSAMTRHDEQYF. The chain has TRBV20-1 and TRBJ2-7, with D unresolved. Between the trimmed V and J ends, which lost 4 bases and 5 bases, there was a span of 12 bases. From germline, CDR1 is DFQATT and CDR2 SNEGSKA (reference sequence). This CDR3 is 12 amino acids long.

This clone was observed a few times. A read error may produce the germline difference seen at one junction end. V and J are TRBV5-1 and TRBJ1-6; D possibly corresponds to TRBD1 (5 bases). Germline lookup yields CDR1 SGHRS and CDR2 YFSETQ. The CDR3 runs to 15 residues. CDR3 nucleotides: TGCTCCAGCAGCTTGGAAGGGGTCGGTGTTTCACCCCTCCACTTT. As protein: CSSSLEGVGVSPLHF.

This clone was seen more than once but under ten times. This may stem from a read error, because a much larger clone lies one nucleotide away. The genes are TRBV12-3 or TRBV12-4 and TRBJ2-2; D remains ambiguous. The CDR3 loop spans 13 amino acids. The DNA of the CDR3 is TGTGCCAACAGTTTTCGATGGACCGGGGAGCTGTTTTTT. As protein: CANSFRWTGELFF.

This clone was seen more than once but under ten times. This may be a read error: a much more frequent sequence differs by one nucleotide. Likely a read error: the CDR3 ends without its conserved phenylalanine or tryptophan. This sequence joins TRBV27 and TRBJ1-4; 7 nucleotides agree with TRBD1. This CDR3 is built from 16 residues. V lost 6 bases to trimming and J lost 2 bases; unmatched junction nucleotides: 9. Germline V gene sequence: CDR1 MNHEY, CDR2 SMNVEV (reference sequence). The CDR3 here is CASRTGETGTNEKLFS. CDR3 bases: TGTGCCAGCAGAACCGGGGAGACAGGGACTAATGAAAAACTGTTTTCT.

With regard to this clone: A much larger clone is a single base away; this may be a read error. The chain combines TRBV9 with TRBJ2-3; D is undetermined. The CDR3 spans 13 residues. Germline V gene sequence: CDR1 SGDLS, CDR2 YYNGEE. V dropped 3 bases and J dropped 1 base, with 6 bases sitting between them. CDR3 in amino acids: CASSAPCTDTQYF. The CDR3 DNA is TGTGCCAGCAGCGCCCCGTGCACAGATACGCAGTATTTT. Together with reference TRBV9 and TRBJ2-3, the CDR3 gives the full variable domain: DSGVTQTPKHLITATGQRVTLRCSPRSGDLSVYWYQQSLDQGLQFLIQYYNGEERAKGNILERFSAQQFPDLHSELNLSSLELGDSALYFCASSAPCTDTQYFGPGTRLTVL.

In this sample, this clone turned up many times. For the CDR3, the DNA is TGCAGTGTCCCGGGTAGGACAGACACTGAAGCTTTCTTT. This encodes CSVPGRTDTEAFF. The rearrangement links TRBV20-1 to TRBJ1-1, with D possibly being TRBD1 (6 bases). The germline gives CDR1 DFQATT, CDR2 SNEGSKA (reference sequence). There are 13 residues in the CDR3. The ends were cut back, 7 bases at V and 3 bases at J, with 15 bases in the middle.

Ten or more counts support this clone. The chain employs TRBV6-2 or TRBV6-3 and TRBJ2-1; 8 bases line up with TRBD2. From germline, CDR1 is MNHEY and CDR2 SVGEGT. CDR3 size: 14 residues. Trimming at V came to 7 bases and at J to 8 bases, leaving 10 bases not matched to a gene. The CDR3 DNA reads as TGTGCCAGCAACCCCAGGGAGACTAGCGATGAGCAGTTCTTC. Translated: CASNPRETSDEQFF.

A word on this clone: Given a much more abundant clone one base away, this may be a read error. The V gene is TRBV20-1, the J gene TRBJ2-1; TRBD2 agrees at 11 bases. This CDR3 spans 17 amino acids. V was pared by 3 bases and J by 3 bases, with 10 bases of the junction left unmatched. The V gene's germline CDR1 is DFQATT and CDR2 SNEGSKA (reference sequence). The CDR3 sequence: CSASTPPSGRHYNEQFF. In DNA, the CDR3 is TGCAGTGCTAGTACTCCACCTAGCGGGAGGCACTACAATGAGCAGTTCTTC.

This clone was counted ten times or more. The chain joins TRBV19 to TRBJ1-5; D remains unclear. Germline V gives CDR1 LNHDA, CDR2 SQIVND (reference sequence). The CDR3 contains 12 residues. V was trimmed by 7 bases and J by 0 bases, leaving 4 bases between them. This chain's CDR3 is CASKPSNQPQHF. CDR3 in DNA: TGTGCCAGTAAACCTAGCAATCAGCCCCAGCATTTT.

In its sample, this clone was seen a few times. The V and J genes are TRBV12-3 or TRBV12-4 and TRBJ1-1; D gene uncertain. This CDR3 has 13 residues. V lost 9 bases, J lost 2 bases, and 13 bases lay in between. In DNA form, the CDR3 reads TGTGCCAGTAGTCCCCTGGACAACACTGAAGCTTTCTTT. Amino acids: CASSPLDNTEAFF.

This clone showed up just a few times. The gene calls are TRBV6-1 and TRBJ2-7; the match to TRBD1 covers 9 bases. This CDR3 comprises 16 residues. V shed 4 bases, J shed 5 bases, and the junction held 12 bases outside the gene matches. Germline values: CDR1 MNHNS, CDR2 SASEGT. The DNA for the CDR3 is TGTGCCAGCAGTGGCCAGACAGGGGGAAAAGTAAACGAGCAGTACTTC. This sequence encodes CASSGQTGGKVNEQYF.

This clone was observed a few times. A much larger clone differs from this one at a single base, so this may be a read error. The chain combines TRBV5-6 with TRBJ2-7; 9 bases map to TRBD1. This CDR3 has 12 amino acids. Germline V gene sequence: CDR1 SGHDT, CDR2 YYEEEE. CDR3 region: CASRTGDYKQYF. The DNA for the CDR3 is TGTGCCTCGAGGACAGGGGACTACAAGCAGTACTTC. The full variable domain, with the rest looked up from reference TRBV5-6 and TRBJ2-7, is DAGVTQSPTHLIKTRGQQVTLRCSPKSGHDTVSWYQQALGQGPQFIFQYYEEEERQRGNFPDRFSGHQFPNYSSELNVNALLLGDSALYLCASRTGDYKQYFGPGTRLTVT.

This sequence joins TRBV25-1 and TRBJ1-1, with 7 bases matching TRBD1. Per germline, CDR1 MGHDK and CDR2 SYGVNS. V was pared by 4 bases and J by 3 bases, with 8 bases of the junction left unmatched. The CDR3 runs to 15 residues. The CDR3 region is CASSGLTGRDTEAFF. As DNA, the CDR3 is TGTGCCAGCAGTGGCTTGACAGGGCGAGACACTGAAGCTTTCTTT.

The sample holds a few counts of this clone. A read error may be the cause here, since a much bigger clone is one base away. This chain joins TRBV10-2 and TRBJ2-1, with D uncertain. There are 16 residues in the CDR3. Germline CDR1 reads WSHSY; CDR2 reads SAAADI. Trimming removed 3 bases from V and 4 bases from J, with 16 bases in between. The DNA of the CDR3 is TGCGCCAGCAGTGATGGGTACGGGTTAGGGTACAATGAGCAGTTCTTC. This encodes CASSDGYGLGYNEQFF.

This clone was counted ten times or more. Other DNA sequences in this sample translate to the same CDR3. This chain links TRBV5-6 with TRBJ1-1; D gene ambiguous. Trimming removed 2 bases from V and 5 bases from J, with 7 bases in between. The CDR3 is made up of 12 amino acids. Per the germline V gene, CDR1 is SGHDT and CDR2 is YYEEEE. The CDR3: CASSFGRTEAFF. CDR3 in DNA: TGTGCCAGCAGCTTTGGGAGGACTGAAGCTTTCTTT.

This clone was observed a few times. Given a much more abundant clone one base away, this may be a read error. V and J are TRBV9 and TRBJ1-1, with no clear D. The germline V gene encodes CDR1 SGDLS and CDR2 YYNGEE. The CDR3 is made up of 15 amino acids. CDR3 residues: CASSVGPSTGTEDFF. The CDR3 nucleotides read TGTGCCAGCAGCGTAGGCCCAAGTACGGGCACTGAAGATTTCTTT. The full variable domain, its missing parts supplied by reference TRBV9 and TRBJ1-1, is DSGVTQTPKHLITATGQRVTLRCSPRSGDLSVYWYQQSLDQGLQFLIQYYNGEERAKGNILERFSAQQFPDLHSELNLSSLELGDSALYFCASSVGPSTGTEDFFGQGTRLTVV.

The table lists this clone with a few counts. A much larger clone is a single base away; this may be a read error. The CDR3 DNA is TGTGCCAGCAGCCTTGCAGTGCGCCTAAACTATGGCTACACCTTC. Residues: CASSLAVRLNYGYTF. The chain uses TRBV5-4 and TRBJ1-2, with D hard to call. Germline CDR1 reads SGHNT; CDR2 reads YYREEE (reference sequence). With 4 bases removed from V and 2 bases from J, the gap between germline ends came to 15 bases. This CDR3 has 15 residues. The full variable domain, completed using reference TRBV5-4 and TRBJ1-2, is ETGVTQSPTHLIKTRGQQVTLRCSSQSGHNTVSWYQQALGQGPQFIFQYYREEENGRGNFPPRFSGLQFPNYSSELNVNALELDDSALYLCASSLAVRLNYGYTFGSGTRLTVV.

There are many counts of this clone. This chain connects TRBV2 to TRBJ1-2; maybe TRBD1 (5 bases). The CDR3 runs 13 residues. From germline, CDR1 is SNHLY and CDR2 FYNNEI. Between the trimmed V and J ends, which lost 7 bases and 3 bases, there was a span of 12 bases. CDR3 protein: CASKGRSHYGYTF. The CDR3 coding sequence is TGTGCCAGCAAGGGGCGTTCCCACTATGGCTACACCTTC.

This clone was counted between two and nine times. One end of the junction is discordant with germline, which a read error may explain. In the same sample, other DNA sequences code for this CDR3. This chain joins TRBV15 and TRBJ2-1, with D perhaps TRBD2 (6 bases). The CDR3 loop spans 13 amino acids. Germline V gene sequence: CDR1 LNHNV, CDR2 YYDKDF (reference sequence). In DNA form, the CDR3 reads TGTGCCACCAGACGGGGGAGCAACAATGAGCAGTTCTTT. Translating gives CATRRGSNNEQFF.

To note about this clone: A much larger clone lies one base from this, so it may be a read error. The chain uses TRBV11-3 and TRBJ2-5, with 7 bases identical to TRBD1. In germline, CDR1 is SGHNT, CDR2 YENEEA. The CDR3 has 14 amino acids. CDR3: CARSLGTVQETQYF. CDR3 DNA: TGTGCCAGAAGCTTAGGGACAGTCCAAGAGACCCAGTACTTC.

Points on this clone: A read error may be the cause here, since a much bigger clone is one base away. J is TRBJ2-1 and V is TRBV15, with D possibly matching TRBD2 (6 bases). The CDR3 covers 13 residues. Germline values: CDR1 LNHNV, CDR2 YYDKDF (reference sequence). V was clipped by 7 bases and J by 2 bases, with 9 bases between them. The CDR3 nucleotides are TGTGCCACCAAACGGGGGACCTACAATGAGCAGTTCTTC. Protein: CATKRGTYNEQFF.